Listed here are 18 T cell receptor beta chains from one sample, sequenced in a study of vaccination effects on CD4 cells after COVID-19. Method: immunoSEQ multiplex PCR; TCRdb's copy keeps in-frame clones and lacks some. The data show just under 75,000 clones, 65% to 80% seen once. These TCRs are of unknown antigen specificity. Peptide-pool stimulation followed by sequencing identified expanded antigen-specific CD4+ clonotypes in the ViraFEST assay. Following an approximately 9-day culture, CD4+ T cells were purified. Vaccinees lacked prior SARS-CoV-2 infection and tested negative for nucleocapsid antibodies. The sequencing used CD4+ T cells from PBMCs cultured with HCoV-NL63 spike peptides, collected before COVID-19 vaccination. The receptors here all came from a human donor who received a COVID-19 vaccine.

This chain links TRBV5-1 with TRBJ1-5; the D is unclear. V was trimmed by 4 bases and J by 6 bases, leaving 11 bases between them. The CDR3 consists of 13 residues. CDR1 is SGHRS and CDR2 is YFSETQ in the germline V gene. CDR3 in amino acids: CASSPLGFQPQHF. Here the CDR3 DNA reads TGCGCCAGCAGCCCGCTAGGGTTTCAGCCCCAGCATTTT.

This clone was seen only once. This chain connects TRBV5-5 to TRBJ2-3; the match to TRBD2 covers 8 bases. The germline CDR1 and CDR2 sequences are SGHKS and YYEKEE (reference sequence). The junction had 7 bases not matched to a gene; V was cut back by 1 base and J by 6 bases. The CDR3 loop spans 15 amino acids. In nucleotides, the CDR3 is TGTGCCAGCAGCTTGTTAGCGGGGTCTGGGGATACGCAGTATTTT. It specifies CASSLLAGSGDTQYF.

The V and J genes are TRBV10-3 and TRBJ1-1, with 10 bases fitting TRBD1. CDR3 length equals 18 residues. Germline lookup yields CDR1 ENHRY and CDR2 SYGVKD. V was pared by 6 bases and J by 4 bases, with 17 bases of the junction left unmatched. In DNA form, the CDR3 reads TGTGCCATCAGGGAACTTGACAGGGGGCTGACACATCGCACTGAAGCTTTCTTT. Protein sequence: CAIRELDRGLTHRTEAFF.

This chain uses TRBV24-1 with TRBJ1-1; 9 bases are shared with TRBD1. The V gene end was trimmed by 3 bases and the J gene end by 5 bases; junction bases not matched to a gene: 6. Germline CDR1 is KGHDR and CDR2 is SFDVKD. The CDR3 loop spans 15 amino acids. This CDR3 is CATSDDRGIGTEAFF. The CDR3 DNA reads TGTGCCACCAGTGATGACAGGGGGATTGGGACTGAAGCTTTCTTT.

In this sample, this clone turned up a few times. The V call is TRBV5-4, the J call TRBJ2-1; 10 bases are shared with TRBD2. The CDR3 totals 17 residues. Germline V lookup: CDR1 SGHNT, CDR2 YYREEE (reference sequence). Germline trimming cut 3 bases from V and 1 base from J; bases unmatched to any gene: 7. The DNA for the CDR3 is TGTGCCAGCAGCTCGGGGACTAGCGTTATATCCTACAATGAGCAGTTCTTC. The encoded protein is CASSSGTSVISYNEQFF.

In its sample, this clone was seen a few times. The rearrangement links TRBV7-2 to TRBJ1-5; weak D call: TRBD1 (6 bases). Germline CDR1 is SGHTA and CDR2 is FQGNSA. CDR3 length: 15 residues. V was pared by 3 bases and J by 7 bases, with 16 bases between. The CDR3 loop is CASSLQPGAGQPQHF. In DNA, the CDR3 is TGTGCCAGCAGCTTGCAACCGGGGGCTGGACAGCCCCAGCATTTT.

This clone has only one observation. J is TRBJ1-3 and V is TRBV5-1, with TRBD1 identical over 7 bases. Germline CDR1 SGHRS, CDR2 YFSETQ. CDR3 length: 16 amino acids. V trimming: 0 bases; J trimming: 2 bases; junction bases outside the gene matches: 5. CDR3 in DNA: TGCGCCAGCAGCTTGGCGCCAGGGGGAACTGGAAACACCATATATTTT. This translates into CASSLAPGGTGNTIYF. The entire variable domain, with the rest obtained from reference TRBV5-1 and TRBJ1-3, is as follows: KAGVTQTPRYLIKTRGQQVTLSCSPISGHRSVSWYQQTPGQGLQFLFEYFSETQRNKGNFPGRFSGRQFSNSRSEMNVSTLELGDSALYLCASSLAPGGTGNTIYFGEGSWLTVV.

The rearrangement links TRBV6-5 to TRBJ1-2, with D perhaps matching TRBD1 (6 bases). V lost 2 bases to trimming and J lost 6 bases, with 7 bases between them. CDR1 and CDR2 from the germline V gene are MNHEY and SVGAGI. CDR3 size: 12 residues. CDR3 in amino acids: CASSYRGDGYTF. DNA of the CDR3: TGTGCCAGCAGTTACAGGGGGGATGGCTACACCTTC.

This clone was observed once. Here the CDR3 DNA reads TGTGCCAGCTCACCCCAGGGGGCTGTAGTCACAGATACGCAGTATTTT. Encoded protein: CASSPQGAVVTDTQYF. The chain employs TRBV18 and TRBJ2-3; 8 bases align to TRBD1. Germline lookup yields CDR1 KGHSH and CDR2 LQKENI. CDR3 size: 16 residues. The V gene end was trimmed by 3 bases and the J gene end by 2 bases; junction bases not matched to a gene: 7.

The chain uses TRBV18 and TRBJ2-3, with a weak D call TRBD1 (6 bases). Germline loops: CDR1 KGHSH, CDR2 LQKENI. The CDR3 is 15 amino acids. V was shortened by 0 bases and J by 6 bases, with 13 bases between the two germline ends. CDR3 sequence: CASSPPSGATDTQYF. CDR3 coding DNA: TGTGCCAGCTCACCACCGTCAGGGGCCACCGATACGCAGTATTTT.

The V call is TRBV2, the J call TRBJ2-5, with D perhaps being TRBD1 or TRBD2 (5 bases each). This CDR3 is built from 13 residues. V was pared by 8 bases and J by 5 bases, with 15 bases between. Per germline, CDR1 SNHLY and CDR2 FYNNEI. CDR3: CASVMGRGETQYF. In DNA form, the CDR3 reads TGTGCCAGCGTAATGGGGCGCGGGGAGACCCAGTACTTC.

J is TRBJ2-1 and V is TRBV6-5, with 7 bases lining up with TRBD2. This CDR3 spans 15 amino acids. Germline-derived CDR1 and CDR2 are MNHEY and SVGAGI. V was pared by 5 bases and J by 8 bases, with 12 bases of the junction left unmatched. The CDR3 DNA reads TGTGCCAGCAGTCACACCGGGACTAAAGGGGATGAGCAGTTCTTC. Its protein product is CASSHTGTKGDEQFF.

In this sample, this clone turned up a few times. The rearrangement joins TRBV10-2 to TRBJ1-2; D gene ambiguous. This CDR3 contains 13 residues. Germline lookup yields CDR1 WSHSY and CDR2 SAAADI. The ends were cut back, 2 bases at V and 2 bases at J, with 6 bases in the middle. The CDR3, as DNA: TGCGCCAGCAGTGAGAGGGAGAACTATGGCTACACCTTC. It yields the protein CASSERENYGYTF.

The genes are TRBV5-4 and TRBJ2-2; 7 nucleotides agree with TRBD1. The CDR3 spans 14 residues. The germline V gene has CDR1 SGHNT and CDR2 YYREEE (reference sequence). J gave up 4 bases and V 2 bases, and 2 bases lay outside the gene matches. CDR3 sequence: CASSFSGGTGELFF. The CDR3 nucleotides read TGTGCCAGCAGCTTTTCAGGGGGCACCGGGGAGCTGTTTTTT.

The chain links TRBV5-1 to TRBJ2-1; unclear D gene. The ends were cut back, 0 bases at V and 0 bases at J, with 7 bases in the middle. There are 15 residues in the CDR3. Germline values: CDR1 SGHRS, CDR2 YFSETQ. The CDR3 here is CASSLAANSYNEQFF. CDR3 sequence (DNA): TGCGCCAGCAGCTTGGCAGCTAACTCCTACAATGAGCAGTTCTTC. Variable domain in full (rest from reference TRBV5-1 and TRBJ2-1): KAGVTQTPRYLIKTRGQQVTLSCSPISGHRSVSWYQQTPGQGLQFLFEYFSETQRNKGNFPGRFSGRQFSNSRSEMNVSTLELGDSALYLCASSLAANSYNEQFFGPGTRLTVL.

The sample holds one count of this clone. The gene calls are TRBV5-1 and TRBJ1-1; tentative D call: TRBD1 (6 bases). V lost 4 bases to trimming and J lost 3 bases, with 13 bases between them. Germline values: CDR1 SGHRS, CDR2 YFSETQ. There are 14 residues in the CDR3. DNA of the CDR3: TGCGCCAGCAGCCTCCCGGGGGCGGACACTGAAGCTTTCTTT. It translates to CASSLPGADTEAFF.

The chain carries TRBV11-2 and TRBJ1-4; no reliable D call. Germline assignment: CDR1 SGHAT and CDR2 FQNNGV. V was trimmed by 2 bases and J by 4 bases, leaving 20 bases between them. This CDR3 has 18 amino acids. The CDR3 DNA reads TGTGCCAGCAGCTTAAGCGGGAGAATAAAAGAGGGTAATGAAAAACTGTTTTTT. Its translation: CASSLSGRIKEGNEKLFF.

This chain connects TRBV14 to TRBJ1-1, with TRBD1 identical over 8 bases. The CDR3 length is 16 residues. J was trimmed by 2 bases and V by 1 base; bases with no gene match: 6. From germline, CDR1 is SGHDN and CDR2 FVKESK. In DNA form, the CDR3 reads TGTGCCAGCAGCCAAGTTTTCGGACAGGGAAACACTGAAGCTTTCTTT. Protein sequence: CASSQVFGQGNTEAFF.